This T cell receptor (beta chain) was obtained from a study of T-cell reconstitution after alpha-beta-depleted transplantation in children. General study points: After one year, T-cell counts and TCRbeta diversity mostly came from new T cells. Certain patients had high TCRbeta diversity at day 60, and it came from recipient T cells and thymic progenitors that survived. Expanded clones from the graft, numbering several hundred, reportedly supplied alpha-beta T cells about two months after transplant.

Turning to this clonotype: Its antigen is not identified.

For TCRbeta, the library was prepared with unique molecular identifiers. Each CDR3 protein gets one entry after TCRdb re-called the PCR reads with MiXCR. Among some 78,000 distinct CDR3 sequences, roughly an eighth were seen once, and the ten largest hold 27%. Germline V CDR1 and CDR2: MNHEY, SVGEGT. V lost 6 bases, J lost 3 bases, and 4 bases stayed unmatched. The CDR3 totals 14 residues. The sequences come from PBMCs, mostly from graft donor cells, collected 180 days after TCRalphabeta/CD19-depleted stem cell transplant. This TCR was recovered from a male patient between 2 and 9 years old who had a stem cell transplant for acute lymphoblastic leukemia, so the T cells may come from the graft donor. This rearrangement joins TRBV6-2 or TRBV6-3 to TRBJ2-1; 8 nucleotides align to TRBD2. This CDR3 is CASRRRGVYNEQFF. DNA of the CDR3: TGTGCCAGCAGGAGGCGGGGGGTCTACAATGAGCAGTTCTTC.